This T cell receptor beta chain comes out of a study of T cell repertoires in cytomegalovirus infection. For the study at large: Newly reported HLA-C-restricted and thoroughly characterized HLA-B-restricted CMV epitopes were employed.

One entry per CDR3 protein results from TCRdb running MiXCR on the reads. The table includes roughly 500,000 distinct CDR3 sequences, about 39% detected once. Points on this clonotype: Antigen specificity is unknown.

The CDR3 is 14 residues long. Germline CDR1 ENHRY, CDR2 SYGVKD. V was shortened by 2 bases and J by 6 bases, with 12 bases between the two germline ends. The study's findings and limits: Dominating the ex vivo response were HLA-C-restricted CMV-specific TCR beta clonotypes.

V and J are TRBV10-3 and TRBJ2-3; no reliable D call. The sequence was obtained from a human donor in good health (CMV status not recorded). Some clones in this sample may be carry-over from other donors' samples. Source: cultured PBMCs, taken from culture after CMV antigen stimulation. CDR3 protein: CAISERGARDTQYF. CDR3 in DNA: TGTGCCATCAGTGAGAGAGGCGCCCGGGATACGCAGTATTTT.